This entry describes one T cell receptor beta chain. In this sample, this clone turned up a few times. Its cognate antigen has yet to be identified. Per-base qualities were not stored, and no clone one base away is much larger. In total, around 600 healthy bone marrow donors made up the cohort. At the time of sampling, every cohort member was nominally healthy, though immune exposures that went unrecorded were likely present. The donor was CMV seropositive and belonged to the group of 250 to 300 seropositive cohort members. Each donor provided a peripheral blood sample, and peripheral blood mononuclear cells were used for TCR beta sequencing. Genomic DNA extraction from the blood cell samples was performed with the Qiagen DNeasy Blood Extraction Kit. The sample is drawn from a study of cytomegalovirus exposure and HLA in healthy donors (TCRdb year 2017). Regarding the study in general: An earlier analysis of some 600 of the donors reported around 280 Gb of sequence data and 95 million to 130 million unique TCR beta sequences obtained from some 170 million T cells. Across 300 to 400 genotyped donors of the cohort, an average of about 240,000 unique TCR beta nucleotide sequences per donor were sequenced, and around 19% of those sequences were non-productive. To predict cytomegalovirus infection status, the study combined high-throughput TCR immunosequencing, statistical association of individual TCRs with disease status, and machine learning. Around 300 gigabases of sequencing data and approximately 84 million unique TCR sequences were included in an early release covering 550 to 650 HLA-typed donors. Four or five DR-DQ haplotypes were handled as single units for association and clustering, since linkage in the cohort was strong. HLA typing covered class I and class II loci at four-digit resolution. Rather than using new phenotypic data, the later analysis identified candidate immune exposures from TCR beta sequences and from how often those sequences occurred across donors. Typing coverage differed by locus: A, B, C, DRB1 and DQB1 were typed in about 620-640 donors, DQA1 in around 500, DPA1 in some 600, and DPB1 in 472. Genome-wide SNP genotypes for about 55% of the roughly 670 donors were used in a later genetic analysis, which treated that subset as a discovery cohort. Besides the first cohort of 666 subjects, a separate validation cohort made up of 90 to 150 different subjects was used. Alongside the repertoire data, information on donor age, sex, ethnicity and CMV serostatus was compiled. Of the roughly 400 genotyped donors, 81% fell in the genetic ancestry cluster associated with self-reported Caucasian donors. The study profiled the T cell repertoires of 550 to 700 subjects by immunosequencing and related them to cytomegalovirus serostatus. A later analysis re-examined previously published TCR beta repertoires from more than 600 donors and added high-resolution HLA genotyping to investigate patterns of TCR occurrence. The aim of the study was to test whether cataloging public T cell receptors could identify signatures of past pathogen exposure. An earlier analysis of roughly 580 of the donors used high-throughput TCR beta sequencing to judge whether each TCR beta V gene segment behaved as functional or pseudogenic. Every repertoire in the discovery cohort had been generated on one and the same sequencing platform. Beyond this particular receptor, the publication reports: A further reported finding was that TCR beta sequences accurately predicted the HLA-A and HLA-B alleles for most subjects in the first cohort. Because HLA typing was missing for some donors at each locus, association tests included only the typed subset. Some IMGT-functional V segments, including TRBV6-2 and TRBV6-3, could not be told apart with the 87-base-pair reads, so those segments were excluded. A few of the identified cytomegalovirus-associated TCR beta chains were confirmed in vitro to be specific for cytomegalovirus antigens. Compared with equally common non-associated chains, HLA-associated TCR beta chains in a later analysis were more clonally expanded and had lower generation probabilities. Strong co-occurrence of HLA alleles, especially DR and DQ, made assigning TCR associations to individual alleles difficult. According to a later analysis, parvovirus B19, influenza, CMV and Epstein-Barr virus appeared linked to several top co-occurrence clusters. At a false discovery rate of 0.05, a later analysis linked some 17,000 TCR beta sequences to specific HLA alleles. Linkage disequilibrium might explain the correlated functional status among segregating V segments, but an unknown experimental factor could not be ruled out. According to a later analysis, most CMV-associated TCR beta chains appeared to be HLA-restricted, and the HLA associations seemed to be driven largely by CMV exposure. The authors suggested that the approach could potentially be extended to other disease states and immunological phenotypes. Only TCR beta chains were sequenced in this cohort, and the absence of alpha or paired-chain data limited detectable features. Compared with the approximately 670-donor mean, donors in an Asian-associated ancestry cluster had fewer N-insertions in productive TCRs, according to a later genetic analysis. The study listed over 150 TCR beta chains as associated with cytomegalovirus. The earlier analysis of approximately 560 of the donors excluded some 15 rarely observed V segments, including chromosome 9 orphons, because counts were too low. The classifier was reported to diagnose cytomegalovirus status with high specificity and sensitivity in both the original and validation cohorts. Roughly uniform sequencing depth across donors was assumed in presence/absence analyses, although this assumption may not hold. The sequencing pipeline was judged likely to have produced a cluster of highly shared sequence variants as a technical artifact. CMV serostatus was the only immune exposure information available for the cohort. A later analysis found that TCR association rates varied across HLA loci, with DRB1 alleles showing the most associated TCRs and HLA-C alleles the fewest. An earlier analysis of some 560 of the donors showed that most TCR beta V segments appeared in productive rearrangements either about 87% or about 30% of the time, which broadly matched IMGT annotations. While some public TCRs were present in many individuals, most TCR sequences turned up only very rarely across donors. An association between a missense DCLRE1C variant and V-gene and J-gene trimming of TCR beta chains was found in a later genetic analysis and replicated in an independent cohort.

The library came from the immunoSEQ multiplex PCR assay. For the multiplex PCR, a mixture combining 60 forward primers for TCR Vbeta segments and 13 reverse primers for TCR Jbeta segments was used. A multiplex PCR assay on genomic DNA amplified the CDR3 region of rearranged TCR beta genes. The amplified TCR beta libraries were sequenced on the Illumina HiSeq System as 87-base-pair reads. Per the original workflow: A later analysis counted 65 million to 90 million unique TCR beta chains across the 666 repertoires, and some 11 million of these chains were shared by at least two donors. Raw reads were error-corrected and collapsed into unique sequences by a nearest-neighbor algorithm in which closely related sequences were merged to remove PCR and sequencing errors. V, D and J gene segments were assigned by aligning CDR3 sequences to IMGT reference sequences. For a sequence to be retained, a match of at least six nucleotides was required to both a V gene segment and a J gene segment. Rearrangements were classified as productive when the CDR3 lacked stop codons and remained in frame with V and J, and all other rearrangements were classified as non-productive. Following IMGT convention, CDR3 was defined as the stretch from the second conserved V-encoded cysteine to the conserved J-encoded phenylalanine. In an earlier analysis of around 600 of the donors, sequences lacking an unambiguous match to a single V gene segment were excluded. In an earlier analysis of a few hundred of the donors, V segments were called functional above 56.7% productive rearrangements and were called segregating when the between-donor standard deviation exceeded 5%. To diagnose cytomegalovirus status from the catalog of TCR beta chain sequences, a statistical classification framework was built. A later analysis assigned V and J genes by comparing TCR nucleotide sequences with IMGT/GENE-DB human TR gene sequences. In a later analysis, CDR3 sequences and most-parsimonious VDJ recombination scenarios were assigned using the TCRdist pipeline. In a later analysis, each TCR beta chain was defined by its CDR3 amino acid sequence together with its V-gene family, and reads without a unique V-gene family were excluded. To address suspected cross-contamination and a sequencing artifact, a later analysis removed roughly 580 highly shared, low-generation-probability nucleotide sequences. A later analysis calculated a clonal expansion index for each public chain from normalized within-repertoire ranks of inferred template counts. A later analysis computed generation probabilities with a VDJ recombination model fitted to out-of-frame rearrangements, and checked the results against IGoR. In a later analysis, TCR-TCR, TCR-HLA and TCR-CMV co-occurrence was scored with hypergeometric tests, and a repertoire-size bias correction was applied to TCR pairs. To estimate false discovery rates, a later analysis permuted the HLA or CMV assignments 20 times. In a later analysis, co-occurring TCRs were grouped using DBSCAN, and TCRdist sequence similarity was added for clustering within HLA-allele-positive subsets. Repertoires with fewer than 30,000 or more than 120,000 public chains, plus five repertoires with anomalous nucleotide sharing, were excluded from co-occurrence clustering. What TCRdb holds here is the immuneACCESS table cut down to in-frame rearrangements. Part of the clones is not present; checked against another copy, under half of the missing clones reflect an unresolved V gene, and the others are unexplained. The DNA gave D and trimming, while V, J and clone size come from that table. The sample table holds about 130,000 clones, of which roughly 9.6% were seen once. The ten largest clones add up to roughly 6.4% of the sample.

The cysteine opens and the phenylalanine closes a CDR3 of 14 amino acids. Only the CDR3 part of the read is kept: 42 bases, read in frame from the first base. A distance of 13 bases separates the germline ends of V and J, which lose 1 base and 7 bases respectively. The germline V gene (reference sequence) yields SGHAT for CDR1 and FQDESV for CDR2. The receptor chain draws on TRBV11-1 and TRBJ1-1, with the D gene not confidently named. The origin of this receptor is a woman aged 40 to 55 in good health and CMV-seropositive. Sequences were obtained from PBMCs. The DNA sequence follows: TGTGCCAGCAGCTTAGGTCGAGGGCCGAATGAAGCTTTCTTT. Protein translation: CASSLGRGPNEAFF. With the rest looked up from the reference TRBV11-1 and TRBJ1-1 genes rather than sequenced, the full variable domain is EAEVAQSPRYKITEKSQAVAFWCDPISGHATLYWYRQILGQGPELLVQFQDESVVDDSQLPKDRFSAERLKGVDSTLKIQPAELGDSAMYLCASSLGRGPNEAFFGQGTRLTVV.